A selection of T cell receptor beta chains follows, all from one sample in a study of CD8 T cells in ankylosing spondylitis. TCRdb re-derived calls from the 5' RACE reads in MiXCR, one entry per CDR3 protein. Among more than 650,000 distinct CDR3 sequences listed, about 11% were seen once. Sequenced sample: blood, either unsorted or a sorted T cell fraction (not recorded which). These TCRs come from a male donor with ankylosing spondylitis. CDR3s include the opening cysteine and the closing phenylalanine or tryptophan.

V gene,J gene,CDR3 protein
TRBV5-1,TRBJ2-2,CASSWRGSTGELFF
TRBV20-1,TRBJ1-2,CSARRGTGYTF
TRBV9,TRBJ2-2,CASSVIGFANTGELFF
TRBV30,TRBJ2-2,CALGDIYTGELFF
TRBV5-1,TRBJ2-1,CASSSGTPDYNEQFF
TRBV29-1,TRBJ2-1,CSLGKGLDNEQFF
TRBV29-1,TRBJ2-1,CSVDSGTGSGYNEQFF
TRBV7-2,TRBJ2-5,CASSVYGGRETQYF
TRBV5-1,TRBJ2-5,CASSPTRIQETQYF
TRBV6-2/TRBV6-3,TRBJ1-1,CASRTGTTNTEAFF
TRBV10-3,TRBJ2-7,CAISDTSAGEQYF
TRBV4-2,TRBJ2-5,CASSPRGGTELETQYF
TRBV20-1,TRBJ2-6,CSASPPAGSYSGANVLTF
TRBV7-2,TRBJ1-2,CASSKEHTNYGYTF
TRBV28,TRBJ2-5,CASISQGETQYF
TRBV7-2,TRBJ2-7,CASTSDGGHEQYF
TRBV12-3/TRBV12-4,TRBJ2-3,CASTNADTQYF
TRBV5-1,TRBJ2-5,CASSWGQAQETQYF
TRBV18,TRBJ2-2,CASFERQANGELFF
TRBV19,TRBJ2-7,CASSVGRTYEQYF
TRBV27,TRBJ2-7,CASSWRGKGYEQYF
TRBV9,TRBJ2-2,CASSVGSASGVLGTGELFF
TRBV10-3,TRBJ2-2,CAISGWQGKTTGELFF
TRBV6-2/TRBV6-3,TRBJ1-2,CASSYKGTNYGYTF
TRBV7-2,TRBJ1-1,CASSSRRYTEAFF
TRBV6-5,TRBJ2-4,CASSYGPGLKQNIQYF
TRBV20-1,TRBJ2-1,CSASTPRSDNEQFF
TRBV6-5,TRBJ1-2,CASSYSIGQGYGYTF
TRBV7-2,TRBJ2-2,CASSPRPYTGELFF
TRBV7-2,TRBJ1-4,CASNGRTGEKLFF
TRBV7-2,TRBJ1-1,CASSFRRRGRTEAFF
TRBV27,TRBJ2-7,CASSARTGTPYEQYF
TRBV4-2,TRBJ1-2,CASSQDRFENGYTF
TRBV20-1,TRBJ2-7,CSAIGQSAYEQYF
TRBV5-1,TRBJ1-1,CASSLGQDYTEAFF